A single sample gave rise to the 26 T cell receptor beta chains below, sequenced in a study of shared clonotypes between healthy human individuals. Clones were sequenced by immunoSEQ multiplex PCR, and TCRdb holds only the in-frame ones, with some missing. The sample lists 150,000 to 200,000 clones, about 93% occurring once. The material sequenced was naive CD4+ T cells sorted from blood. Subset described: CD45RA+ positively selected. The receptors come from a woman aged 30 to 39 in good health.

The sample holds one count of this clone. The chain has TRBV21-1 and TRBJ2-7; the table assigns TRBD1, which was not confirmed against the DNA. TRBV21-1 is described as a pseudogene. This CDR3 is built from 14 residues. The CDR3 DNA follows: TGTGCCAGTAAGGGGGGACAGAGCTCCTACGAGCAGTACTTC. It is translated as CASKGGQSSYEQYF.

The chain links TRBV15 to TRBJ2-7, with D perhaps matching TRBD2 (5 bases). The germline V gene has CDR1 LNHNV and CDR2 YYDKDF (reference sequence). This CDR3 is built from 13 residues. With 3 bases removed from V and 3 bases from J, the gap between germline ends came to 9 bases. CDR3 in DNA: TGTGCCACCAGCAGGCCCGGGATCTACGAGCAGTACTTC. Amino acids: CATSRPGIYEQYF.

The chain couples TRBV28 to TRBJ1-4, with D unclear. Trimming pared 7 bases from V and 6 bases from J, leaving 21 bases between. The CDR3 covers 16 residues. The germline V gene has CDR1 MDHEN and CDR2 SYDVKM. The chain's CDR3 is CASTTGDWIGDEKLFF. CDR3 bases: TGTGCCAGCACCACCGGAGATTGGATTGGCGATGAAAAACTGTTTTTT.

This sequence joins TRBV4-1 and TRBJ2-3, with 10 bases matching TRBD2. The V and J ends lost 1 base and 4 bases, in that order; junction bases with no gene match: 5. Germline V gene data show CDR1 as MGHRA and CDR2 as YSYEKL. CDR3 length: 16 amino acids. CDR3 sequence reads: CASSQVWLAGADTQYF. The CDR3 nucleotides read TGCGCCAGCAGCCAAGTGTGGCTAGCGGGGGCAGATACGCAGTATTTT.

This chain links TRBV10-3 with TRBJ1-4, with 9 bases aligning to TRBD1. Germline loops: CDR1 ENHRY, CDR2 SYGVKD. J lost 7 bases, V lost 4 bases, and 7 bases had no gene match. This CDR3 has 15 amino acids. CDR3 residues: CAISGTGGVGEKLFF. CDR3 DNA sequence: TGTGCCATCAGTGGAACAGGGGGCGTAGGTGAAAAACTGTTTTTT.

In DNA, the CDR3 is TGCGCCAGCGGAACAGGGGTGACCTACAATGAGCAGTTCTTC. It is translated as CASGTGVTYNEQFF. The gene calls are TRBV5-1 and TRBJ2-1; 7 bases agree with TRBD1. V shed 7 bases and J 2 bases; nucleotides not matched to a gene: 6. Germline V lookup: CDR1 SGHRS, CDR2 YFSETQ. This CDR3 region has 14 residues.

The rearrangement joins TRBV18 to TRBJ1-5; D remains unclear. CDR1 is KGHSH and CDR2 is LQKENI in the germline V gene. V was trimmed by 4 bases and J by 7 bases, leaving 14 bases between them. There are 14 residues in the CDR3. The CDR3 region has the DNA TGTGCCAGCTCACGGCAGGAGAAAGGGCAGCCCCAGCATTTT. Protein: CASSRQEKGQPQHF.

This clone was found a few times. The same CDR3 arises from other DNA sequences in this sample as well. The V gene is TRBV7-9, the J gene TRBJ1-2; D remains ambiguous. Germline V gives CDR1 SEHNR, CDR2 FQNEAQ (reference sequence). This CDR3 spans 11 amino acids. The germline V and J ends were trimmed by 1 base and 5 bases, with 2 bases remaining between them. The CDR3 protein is CASSLDYGYTF. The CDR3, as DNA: TGTGCCAGCAGCTTAGATTATGGCTACACCTTC. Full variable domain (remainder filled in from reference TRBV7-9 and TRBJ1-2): DTGVSQNPRHKITKRGQNVTFRCDPISEHNRLYWYRQTLGQGPEFLTYFQNEAQLEKSRLLSDRFSAERPKGSFSTLEIQRTEQGDSAMYLCASSLDYGYTFGSGTRLTVV.

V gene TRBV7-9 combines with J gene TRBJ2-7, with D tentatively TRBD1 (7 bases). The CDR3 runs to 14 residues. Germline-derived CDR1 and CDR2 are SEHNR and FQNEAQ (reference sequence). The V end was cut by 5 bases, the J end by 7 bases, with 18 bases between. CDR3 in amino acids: CASSRQGGPWEQYF. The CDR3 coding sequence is TGTGCCAGCAGCCGCCAGGGGGGCCCGTGGGAGCAGTACTTC.

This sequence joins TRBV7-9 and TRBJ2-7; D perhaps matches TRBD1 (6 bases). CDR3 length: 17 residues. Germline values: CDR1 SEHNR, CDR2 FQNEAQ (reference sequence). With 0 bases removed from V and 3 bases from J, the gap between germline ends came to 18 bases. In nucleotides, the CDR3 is TGTGCCAGCAGCTTAGCTGGGGGCGCCGGGCACTTCTACGAGCAGTACTTC. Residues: CASSLAGGAGHFYEQYF.

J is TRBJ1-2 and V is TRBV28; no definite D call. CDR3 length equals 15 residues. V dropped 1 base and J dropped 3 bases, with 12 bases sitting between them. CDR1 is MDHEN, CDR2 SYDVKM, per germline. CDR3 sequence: CASSLLRQPYYGYTF. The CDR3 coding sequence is TGTGCCAGCAGTTTATTGCGGCAGCCATACTATGGCTACACCTTC.

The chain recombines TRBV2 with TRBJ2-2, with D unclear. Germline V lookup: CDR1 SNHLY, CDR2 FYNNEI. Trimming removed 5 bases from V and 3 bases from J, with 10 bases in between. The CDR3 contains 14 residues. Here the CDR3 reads CASSLMEDTGELFF. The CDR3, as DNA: TGTGCCAGCAGTCTGATGGAAGACACCGGGGAGCTGTTTTTT.

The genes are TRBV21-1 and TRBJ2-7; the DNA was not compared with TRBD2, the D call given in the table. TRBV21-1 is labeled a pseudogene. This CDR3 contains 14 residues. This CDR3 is CASSRTSGSHEQYF. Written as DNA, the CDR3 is TGTGCCAGCAGCAGGACTAGCGGGAGCCACGAGCAGTACTTC.

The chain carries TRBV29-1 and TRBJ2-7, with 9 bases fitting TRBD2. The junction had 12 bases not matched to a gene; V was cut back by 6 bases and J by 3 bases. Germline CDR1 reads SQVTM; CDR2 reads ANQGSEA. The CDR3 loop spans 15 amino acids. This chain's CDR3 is CSVGRGAGGNYEQYF. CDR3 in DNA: TGCAGCGTGGGAAGGGGTGCGGGAGGGAACTACGAGCAGTACTTC.

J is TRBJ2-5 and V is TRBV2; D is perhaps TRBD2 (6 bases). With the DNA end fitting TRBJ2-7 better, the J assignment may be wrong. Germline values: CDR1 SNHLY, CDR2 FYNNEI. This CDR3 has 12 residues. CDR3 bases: TGTGCGGTCGGGGGTCGTACCGTCGAGCAGTACTTC. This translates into CAVGGRTVEQYF.

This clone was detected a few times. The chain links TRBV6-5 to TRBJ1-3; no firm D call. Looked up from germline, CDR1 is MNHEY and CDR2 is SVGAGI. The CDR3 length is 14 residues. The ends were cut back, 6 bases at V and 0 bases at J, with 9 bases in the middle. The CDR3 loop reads CASSRAPSGNTIYF. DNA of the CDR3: TGTGCCAGCAGCCGCGCCCCCTCTGGAAACACCATATATTTT.

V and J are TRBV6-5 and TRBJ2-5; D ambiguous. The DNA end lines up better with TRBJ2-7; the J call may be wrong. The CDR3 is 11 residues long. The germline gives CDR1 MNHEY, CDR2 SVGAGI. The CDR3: CASRSIYEQYF. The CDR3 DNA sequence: TGTGCCAGCAGATCCATCTACGAGCAGTACTTC.

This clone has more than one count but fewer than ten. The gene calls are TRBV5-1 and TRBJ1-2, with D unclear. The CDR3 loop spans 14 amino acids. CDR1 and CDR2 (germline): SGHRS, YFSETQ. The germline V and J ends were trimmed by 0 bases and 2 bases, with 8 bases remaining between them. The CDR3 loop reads CASSLGRPNYGYTF. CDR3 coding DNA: TGCGCCAGCAGCTTGGGTAGACCCAACTATGGCTACACCTTC.

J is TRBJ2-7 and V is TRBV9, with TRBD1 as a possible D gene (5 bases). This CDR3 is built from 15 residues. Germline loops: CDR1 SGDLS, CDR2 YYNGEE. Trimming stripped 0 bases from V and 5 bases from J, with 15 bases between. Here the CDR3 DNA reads TGTGCCAGCAGCGTAGGGTGGGCCAGGGTGAACGAGCAGTACTTC. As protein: CASSVGWARVNEQYF.

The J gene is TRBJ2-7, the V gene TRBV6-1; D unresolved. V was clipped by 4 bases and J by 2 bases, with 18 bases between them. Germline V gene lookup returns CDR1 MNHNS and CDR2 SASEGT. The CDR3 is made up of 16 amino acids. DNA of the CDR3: TGTGCCAGCAGTGGACCCATGACCCCGGGCCCCTACGAGCAGTACTTC. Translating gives CASSGPMTPGPYEQYF.

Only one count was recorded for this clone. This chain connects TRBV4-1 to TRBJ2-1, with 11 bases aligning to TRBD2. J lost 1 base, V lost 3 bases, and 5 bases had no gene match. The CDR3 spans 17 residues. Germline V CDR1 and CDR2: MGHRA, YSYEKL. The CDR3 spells CASSHILAGVSYNEQFF. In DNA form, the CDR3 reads TGCGCCAGCAGCCATATACTAGCGGGAGTTTCCTACAATGAGCAGTTCTTC.

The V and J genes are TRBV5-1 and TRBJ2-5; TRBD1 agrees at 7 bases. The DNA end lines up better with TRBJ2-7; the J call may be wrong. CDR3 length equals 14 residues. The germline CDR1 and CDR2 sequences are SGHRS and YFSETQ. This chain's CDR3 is CASSGPEQGTEQYF. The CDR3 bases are TGCGCCAGCAGTGGTCCGGAACAGGGGACCGAGCAGTACTTC.

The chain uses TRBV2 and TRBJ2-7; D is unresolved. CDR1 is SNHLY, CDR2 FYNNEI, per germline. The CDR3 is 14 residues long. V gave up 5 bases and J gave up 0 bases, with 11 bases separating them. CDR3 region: CASSRAAVSYEQYF. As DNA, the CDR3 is TGTGCCAGCAGTCGGGCGGCGGTCTCCTACGAGCAGTACTTC.

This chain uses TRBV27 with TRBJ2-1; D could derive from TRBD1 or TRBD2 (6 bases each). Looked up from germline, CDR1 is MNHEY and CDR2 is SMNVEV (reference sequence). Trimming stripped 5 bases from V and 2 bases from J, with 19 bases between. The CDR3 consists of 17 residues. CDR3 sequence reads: CASSPLFWGATYNEQFF. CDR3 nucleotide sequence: TGTGCCAGCAGTCCACTTTTTTGGGGGGCAACCTACAATGAGCAGTTCTTC.

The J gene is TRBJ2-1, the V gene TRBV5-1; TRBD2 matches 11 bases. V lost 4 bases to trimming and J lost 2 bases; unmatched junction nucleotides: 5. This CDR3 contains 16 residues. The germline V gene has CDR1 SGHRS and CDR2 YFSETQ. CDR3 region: CASSTTSGTPYNEQFF. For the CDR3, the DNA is TGCGCCAGCAGCACGACTAGCGGGACCCCCTACAATGAGCAGTTCTTC. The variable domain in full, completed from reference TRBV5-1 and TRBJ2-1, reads KAGVTQTPRYLIKTRGQQVTLSCSPISGHRSVSWYQQTPGQGLQFLFEYFSETQRNKGNFPGRFSGRQFSNSRSEMNVSTLELGDSALYLCASSTTSGTPYNEQFFGPGTRLTVL.

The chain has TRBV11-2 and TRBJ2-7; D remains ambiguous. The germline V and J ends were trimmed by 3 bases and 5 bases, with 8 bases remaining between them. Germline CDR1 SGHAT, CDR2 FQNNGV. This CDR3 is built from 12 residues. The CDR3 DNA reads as TGTGCCAGCAGCTTCCAGTATCACGAGCAGTACTTC. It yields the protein CASSFQYHEQYF.